This entry describes one T cell receptor (beta chain). Its specificity is unknown. These data come from a study of response to subunit inactivated influenza vaccine. Broader study findings: Authors suggested few new T cells are recruited by each seasonal influenza vaccination.

V shed 0 bases and J shed 10 bases, with 9 bases lying between them. Germline values: CDR1 MNHEY, CDR2 SVGAGI. The CDR3 extends over 13 amino acids. One entry per CDR3 protein, called by TCRdb with MiXCR from the RT-PCR reads. The data hold approximately 200,000 distinct CDR3 sequences, with around an eighth observed a single time. This material consisted of CD8+ T cells sorted from PBMCs, taken approximately 5 days after vaccination. The rearrangement uses TRBV6-5 and TRBJ1-4; D uncertain. The sequence was collected from a man in his forties or fifties who received an inactivated influenza vaccine. The CDR3 DNA follows: TGTGCCAGCAGTTACTCAGGGAAGGGAAAACTGTTTTTT. Translated, it gives CASSYSGKGKLFF.